This T cell receptor (beta chain) came from a study of shared T cell receptors in the human thymus. Looked up from germline, CDR1 is LNHNV and CDR2 is YYDKDF (reference sequence). The V and J ends lost 0 bases and 5 bases respectively, with 11 bases between them. The CDR3 contains 15 residues. Generated by immunoSEQ multiplex PCR, the TCRdb table keeps only in-frame clones and is missing some. In the table there are roughly 410,000 clones, 85% to 95% of which are singletons. This rearrangement joins TRBV15 to TRBJ2-1; TRBD1 might be the D (5 bases). This receptor was obtained from a human donor. Sequencing used thymocytes. The CDR3 here is CATSRDLTDNNEQFF. The CDR3 DNA sequence: TGTGCCACCAGCAGAGACCTGACAGATAACAATGAGCAGTTCTTC.